The 10 T cell receptor beta chains in this list originate from one sample, sequenced in a study of monozygotic twins with inflammatory bowel disease. Each CDR3 protein gets one entry in TCRdb, which reprocessed the 5' RACE reads and gives no DNA. The sample table includes approximately 160,000 distinct CDR3 sequences. Material: blood. The receptors were gathered from a human donor with ulcerative colitis or Crohn's disease, or a healthy co-twin of an affected twin (not recorded which).

This chain links TRBV7-8 with TRBJ2-7; the TRBD2 assignment by TCRdb is unverifiable without DNA. CDR3 length: 19 residues. Germline loops: CDR1 SGHVS, CDR2 FQNEAQ. The CDR3 spells CASSLGTGLAGVRIREQYF.

This chain connects TRBV29-1 to TRBJ1-1; with no DNA, the TCRdb D assignment of TRBD1 cannot be verified. Germline values: CDR1 SQVTM, CDR2 ANQGSEA. CDR3 length: 14 amino acids. CDR3 in amino acids: CSVESTGGRTEAFF.

The rearrangement links TRBV18 to TRBJ2-3. The germline V gene has CDR1 KGHSH and CDR2 LQKENI. This CDR3 contains 16 residues. The CDR3 loop reads CASSPSVSNRADTQYF.

The chain joins TRBV20-1 to TRBJ2-7; the D call from TCRdb, TRBD1, cannot be confirmed without DNA. This CDR3 has 15 amino acids. From germline, CDR1 is DFQATT and CDR2 SNEGSKA (reference sequence). The CDR3 loop is CSAGRATSSPYEQYF.

The chain is built from TRBV20-1 and TRBJ2-1; the TCRdb D gene call, TRBD1, has no DNA to confirm it. Looked up from germline, CDR1 is DFQATT and CDR2 is SNEGSKA (reference sequence). The CDR3 is 15 residues long. CDR3 loop: CSERTGDSSYNEQFF.

The chain is built from TRBV4-3 and TRBJ2-7; TCRdb's assignment of TRBD1 cannot be checked, as there is no DNA. This CDR3 has 15 residues. Per the germline V gene, CDR1 is LGHNA and CDR2 is YSLEER. The CDR3 reads CASSQDVAGSYEQYF.

The CDR3: CASSLASGMNEQFF. The chain links TRBV12-3 or TRBV12-4 to TRBJ2-1; with no DNA, the TCRdb D assignment of TRBD2 cannot be verified. This CDR3 is 14 amino acids long.

The chain recombines TRBV19 with TRBJ1-1. CDR3 size: 14 residues. Germline CDR1 is LNHDA and CDR2 is SQIVND (reference sequence). This CDR3 is CASSTQSMNTEAFF.

The V and J genes are TRBV29-1 and TRBJ2-2; lacking DNA, the TRBD1 call made by TCRdb goes unchecked. This CDR3 contains 13 residues. CDR1 and CDR2 (germline): SQVTM, ANQGSEA. This chain's CDR3 is CSSRQGGTGELFF.

The chain combines TRBV10-3 with TRBJ2-1; TCRdb's D gene call, TRBD1, goes unchecked for lack of DNA. The germline CDR1 and CDR2 sequences are ENHRY and SYGVKD. CDR3 length: 12 residues. CDR3 loop: CASGWGEGEQFF.